What follows are 27 T cell receptor beta chains derived from one specimen sequenced in a study of vaccination effects on CD4 cells after COVID-19. These TCRs' antigens remain unknown. Sequenced by immunoSEQ multiplex PCR; TCRdb stores in-frame clones only, minus some. This sample has tens of thousands of clones; more than 60% occur once, and the top ten carry roughly 3%. Researchers isolated CD4+ T cells once roughly nine days of culture had elapsed. Material: CD4+ T cells from PBMCs cultured without peptide, obtained before COVID-19 vaccination. These receptors originate from a human donor who received a COVID-19 vaccine.

The chain uses TRBV30 and TRBJ2-7, with 9 positions matching TRBD1. The germline CDR1 and CDR2 sequences are GTSNPN and SVGIG (reference sequence). Germline trimming cut 1 base from V and 7 bases from J; bases unmatched to any gene: 5. CDR3 length: 13 amino acids. The CDR3 DNA reads TGTGCCTGGAGTGCCGGACAGGGGAGGGAGCAGTACGTC. Protein sequence: CAWSAGQGREQYV.

This sequence joins TRBV27 and TRBJ1-1, with a possible D match to TRBD1 (6 bases). Germline V gene data show CDR1 as MNHEY and CDR2 as SMNVEV (reference sequence). This CDR3 is built from 15 residues. V was shortened by 4 bases and J by 1 base, with 13 bases between the two germline ends. This CDR3 is CASSWQGYGNTEAFF. DNA for the CDR3: TGTGCCAGCAGTTGGCAGGGGTATGGGAACACTGAAGCTTTCTTT.

The chain joins TRBV5-5 to TRBJ2-3; 10 bases line up with TRBD2. The CDR3 consists of 17 residues. Germline assignment: CDR1 SGHKS and CDR2 YYEKEE (reference sequence). The J segment lost 6 bases and the V segment lost 0 bases, leaving 10 bases of the junction unmatched. In DNA, the CDR3 is TGTGCCAGCAGCTTGGGGGGGACACTAGCGGGGATCGATACGCAGTATTTT. Encoded protein: CASSLGGTLAGIDTQYF.

V and J are TRBV5-1 and TRBJ2-5; unclear D gene. Germline V CDR1 and CDR2: SGHRS, YFSETQ. Trimming left V 5 bases short and J 2 bases short, with 13 bases between. The CDR3 covers 14 residues. The CDR3 nucleotides read TGCGCCAGCAGAGCGCAGCCAACTCAAGAGACCCAGTACTTC. This encodes CASRAQPTQETQYF.

The chain uses TRBV19 and TRBJ1-2; unclear D gene. Germline V gives CDR1 LNHDA, CDR2 SQIVND (reference sequence). The CDR3 extends over 16 amino acids. V was pared by 2 bases and J by 5 bases, with 18 bases between. The CDR3 reads CASSIPGRRVFYGYTF. The CDR3 DNA reads TGTGCCAGTAGTATACCTGGACGGAGAGTTTTTTATGGCTACACCTTC. The full variable domain, its missing parts supplied by reference TRBV19 and TRBJ1-2, is DGGITQSPKYLFRKEGQNVTLSCEQNLNHDAMYWYRQDPGQGLRLIYYSQIVNDFQKGDIAEGYSVSREKKESFPLTVTSAQKNPTAFYLCASSIPGRRVFYGYTFGSGTRLTVV.

This clone was seen a single time. CDR3 region: CASSQGDTEQYV. CDR3 in DNA: TGTGCCAGCAGCCAAGGCGATACCGAGCAGTACGTC. This chain connects TRBV3-1 (or the pseudogene TRBV3-2) to TRBJ2-7; no reliable D call. Germline CDR1 and CDR2: LGHDT and YNNKEL (reference sequence). V lost 1 base and J 6 bases, leaving 7 bases between the germline ends. This CDR3 region has 12 residues.

The chain links TRBV4-3 to TRBJ1-1; D gene unclear. The CDR3 extends over 14 amino acids. V was clipped by 1 base and J by 4 bases, with 10 bases between them. CDR1 is LGHNA and CDR2 is YSLEER in the germline V gene. CDR3 in amino acids: CASSQGEGITEAFF. CDR3 DNA sequence: TGCGCCAGCAGCCAAGGCGAGGGTATCACTGAAGCTTTCTTT.

This chain uses TRBV6-1 with TRBJ1-1; D gene ambiguous. CDR3 length: 14 residues. Germline V CDR1 and CDR2: MNHNS, SASEGT. V lost 3 bases and J lost 2, with 10 bases in between. The CDR3 DNA reads TGTGCCAGCAGTGATTCCTGGGGAAACACTGAAGCTTTCTTT. Residues: CASSDSWGNTEAFF.

The gene calls are TRBV3-1 (or the pseudogene TRBV3-2) and TRBJ1-2; TRBD1 is a possible D gene (5 bases). CDR3 length: 18 residues. Per germline, CDR1 LGHDT and CDR2 YNNKEL (reference sequence). Trimming cost V 3 bases and J 0 bases, with 20 bases left between them. CDR3 nucleotides: TGTGCCAGCAGCCATAGGGGCATTTCCCCCGCCACTAACTATGGCTACACCTTC. Encoded protein: CASSHRGISPATNYGYTF.

This clone was detected once. The CDR3 coding sequence is TGTGCCAGCAGGGGCCTGGGCACTGAAGCTTTCTTT. Protein sequence: CASRGLGTEAFF. The chain employs TRBV28 and TRBJ1-1; D not resolved. The CDR3 extends over 12 amino acids. CDR1 is MDHEN, CDR2 SYDVKM, per germline. V was cut by 6 bases and J by 4 bases, with 9 bases left in between.

This chain connects TRBV5-1 to TRBJ2-6; 7 positions match TRBD2. V gave up 5 bases and J gave up 2 bases; unmatched junction bases: 4. Germline CDR1 reads SGHRS; CDR2 reads YFSETQ. CDR3 size: 15 residues. The CDR3 protein is CASSGGVTGANVLTF. The CDR3, as DNA: TGCGCCAGCAGTGGGGGGGTAACTGGGGCCAACGTCCTGACTTTC. The full variable domain, rest sourced from reference TRBV5-1 and TRBJ2-6, is KAGVTQTPRYLIKTRGQQVTLSCSPISGHRSVSWYQQTPGQGLQFLFEYFSETQRNKGNFPGRFSGRQFSNSRSEMNVSTLELGDSALYLCASSGGVTGANVLTFGAGSRLTVL.

This sequence joins TRBV7-2 and TRBJ2-3; D is uncertain. The CDR3 is made up of 16 amino acids. The V gene's germline CDR1 is SGHTA and CDR2 FQGNSA. With 2 bases removed from V and 0 bases from J, the gap between germline ends came to 12 bases. For the CDR3, the DNA is TGTGCCAGCAGCTTACAGGAACGTACTAGCACAGATACGCAGTATTTT. Protein: CASSLQERTSTDTQYF. Full variable domain (missing parts from reference TRBV7-2 and TRBJ2-3): GAGVSQSPSNKVTEKGKDVELRCDPISGHTALYWYRQSLGQGLEFLIYFQGNSAPDKSGLPSDRFSAERTGGSVSTLTIQRTQQEDSAVYLCASSLQERTSTDTQYFGPGTRLTVL.

The V gene is TRBV12-1, the J gene TRBJ1-6; the table's D call of TRBD1 was not tested on the DNA. TRBV12-1 is a recognized pseudogene. There are 15 residues in the CDR3. The CDR3 DNA is TGTGCCAGCAGCGCGCCGGGGACACGCGTTCAACCCCTCCACTTT. It encodes CASSAPGTRVQPLHF.

The V call is TRBV19, the J call TRBJ1-6, with TRBD1 as a possible D gene (5 bases). There are 15 residues in the CDR3. Trimming cost V 3 bases and J 7 bases, with 13 bases left between them. Germline loops: CDR1 LNHDA, CDR2 SQIVND (reference sequence). The CDR3 region is CASSITGASNSPLHF. The CDR3 DNA sequence: TGTGCCAGTAGTATTACAGGAGCCAGCAATTCACCCCTCCACTTT.

The chain combines TRBV15 with TRBJ1-4; the match to TRBD1 covers 11 bases. This CDR3 has 16 amino acids. The trim removed 3 bases at V and 8 bases at J, leaving 8 bases unmatched. Germline values: CDR1 LNHNV, CDR2 YYDKDF (reference sequence). CDR3 DNA: TGTGCCACCAGCAGGTCGGACAGGGGGCGGGCCGAAAAACTGTTTTTT. The encoded protein is CATSRSDRGRAEKLFF.

The chain employs TRBV18 and TRBJ2-1; no clear D gene. With 3 bases removed from V and 4 bases from J, the gap between germline ends came to 7 bases. CDR3 length: 13 residues. Germline V gives CDR1 KGHSH, CDR2 LQKENI. CDR3 residues: CASSPSIYNEQFF. CDR3 DNA: TGTGCCAGCTCACCCTCGATTTACAATGAGCAGTTCTTC.

The V gene is TRBV5-1, the J gene TRBJ1-5; 7 bases are shared with TRBD1. V lost 3 bases, J lost 6 bases, and 9 bases stayed unmatched. Germline-derived CDR1 and CDR2 are SGHRS and YFSETQ. The CDR3 runs to 15 residues. For the CDR3, the DNA is TGCGCCAGCAGCTCCGGACAGGAGAAAGGTCAGCCCCAGCATTTT. Protein: CASSSGQEKGQPQHF.

The chain uses TRBV10-2 and TRBJ2-3, with 7 bases lining up with TRBD2. The germline gives CDR1 WSHSY, CDR2 SAAADI. Germline trimming cut 7 bases from V and 0 bases from J; bases unmatched to any gene: 10. There are 16 residues in the CDR3. The chain's CDR3 is CASIAGVAPSTDTQYF. CDR3 bases: TGCGCCAGCATAGCGGGCGTTGCCCCTAGCACAGATACGCAGTATTTT.

This clone was counted only a few times. This chain uses TRBV28 with TRBJ2-1; unclear D gene. CDR3 size: 13 residues. The V end lost 1 base, the J end lost 4 bases, and 5 bases lay between the germline ends. In germline, CDR1 is MDHEN, CDR2 SYDVKM. The CDR3 nucleotides read TGTGCCAGCAGTTTATCGGTGTACAATGAGCAGTTCTTC. Translated: CASSLSVYNEQFF.

The J gene is TRBJ1-2, the V gene TRBV19; TRBD1 matches at 9 bases. The V and J ends lost 4 bases and 4 bases, in that order; junction bases with no gene match: 4. Germline-derived CDR1 and CDR2 are LNHDA and SQIVND (reference sequence). CDR3 length: 14 amino acids. CDR3: CASSTGQGGYGYTF. The CDR3 DNA is TGTGCCAGTAGTACGGGACAGGGTGGCTATGGCTACACCTTC.

This chain joins TRBV5-3 and TRBJ2-3, with TRBD2 matching over 10 bases. TRBV5-3 belongs to the ORF category, with a function that is uncertain. CDR3 length: 21 amino acids. V gave up 2 bases and J gave up 3 bases; unmatched junction bases: 21. This chain's CDR3 is CARSLDAGGAGGPIGTDTQYF. CDR3 DNA sequence: TGTGCCAGAAGCTTAGACGCGGGCGGAGCGGGGGGGCCCATCGGGACAGATACGCAGTATTTT.

This clone was observed once. The chain combines TRBV6-5 with TRBJ1-1; the D gene is possibly TRBD1 (5 bases). This CDR3 has 14 residues. Trimming removed 7 bases from V and 2 bases from J, with 14 bases in between. In germline, CDR1 is MNHEY, CDR2 SVGAGI. CDR3 amino acids: CASTSAGPNTEAFF. The CDR3 coding sequence is TGTGCCAGCACCTCCGCGGGGCCAAACACTGAAGCTTTCTTT.

The chain joins TRBV29-1 to TRBJ1-1; TRBD1 matches 8 bases. CDR1 and CDR2 (germline): SQVTM, ANQGSEA. The V and J ends lost 6 bases and 1 base, in that order; junction bases with no gene match: 1. The CDR3 runs to 12 residues. The CDR3 loop reads CSVGQANTEAFF. The CDR3 coding sequence is TGCAGCGTGGGACAGGCGAACACTGAAGCTTTCTTT. Based on the CDR3 plus reference TRBV29-1 and TRBJ1-1, the full variable domain is SAVISQKPSRDICQRGTSLTIQCQVDSQVTMMFWYRQQPGQSLTLIATANQGSEATYESGFVIDKFPISRPNLTFSTLTVSNMSPEDSSIYLCSVGQANTEAFFGQGTRLTVV.

With regard to this clone: Other DNA sequences of this sample code for an identical CDR3. This chain joins TRBV6-2 or TRBV6-3 and TRBJ1-2, with no clear D. This CDR3 is built from 12 residues. Germline V gene data show CDR1 as MNHEY and CDR2 as SVGEGT. Trimming removed 0 bases at V and 5 bases at J, with 4 bases between. The CDR3 loop reads CASSYSGYGYTF. DNA of the CDR3: TGTGCCAGCAGTTACTCTGGGTATGGCTACACCTTC.

The chain carries TRBV19 and TRBJ1-6, with TRBD1 matching 8 bases. Trimming at V came to 4 bases and at J to 7 bases, leaving 3 bases not matched to a gene. Germline CDR1 and CDR2: LNHDA and SQIVND (reference sequence). The CDR3 loop spans 14 amino acids. The chain's CDR3 is CASSSRQGNSPLHF. CDR3 DNA: TGTGCCAGTAGTAGTCGACAGGGGAATTCACCCCTCCACTTT. Filled out from reference TRBV19 and TRBJ1-6, the complete variable domain reads DGGITQSPKYLFRKEGQNVTLSCEQNLNHDAMYWYRQDPGQGLRLIYYSQIVNDFQKGDIAEGYSVSREKKESFPLTVTSAQKNPTAFYLCASSSRQGNSPLHFGNGTRLTVT.

The V gene is TRBV12-5, the J gene TRBJ1-3, with D possibly being TRBD1 (6 bases). Trimming cost V 6 bases and J 3 bases, with 12 bases left between them. CDR1 and CDR2 (germline): LGHNT, FRNRAP. CDR3 length equals 14 residues. This CDR3 reads CASGRGQSGNTIYF. The CDR3, as DNA: TGTGCTAGTGGCCGCGGACAGAGTGGAAACACCATATATTTT.

CDR3 nucleotides: TGTGCCAGCAGCTCCCTAGGACAGGCGAACACCGGGGAGCTGTTTTTT. It yields the protein CASSSLGQANTGELFF. The rearrangement uses TRBV7-3 and TRBJ2-2, with 7 bases lining up with TRBD1. The CDR3 totals 16 residues. Trimming at V came to 4 bases and at J to 0 bases, leaving 5 bases not matched to a gene. CDR1 is SGHTA, CDR2 FQGTGA, per germline.